This T cell receptor beta chain is drawn from a study of esophageal squamous cell carcinoma under preoperative chemotherapy (dated by TCRdb to the late 2010s). For the study in its entirety: Both tumor-infiltrating lymphocytes and peripheral blood T cells had their TCR repertoires profiled in the study. Repertoires from samples collected before paclitaxel-nedaplatin therapy were compared with repertoires from samples collected after the therapy. A few patients with primary esophageal squamous cell carcinoma made up the cohort. In patients with esophageal squamous cell carcinoma, the study looked at what paclitaxel-nedaplatin chemotherapy did to T-cell receptor repertoires.

Libraries came from PCR. The sequencer was a HiSeq X Ten. High-throughput sequencing was used to characterize TCR repertoires. TCRdb ran its own pipeline on the public reads, namely fastp trimming at Q25 and MiXCR clone calling, and kept in-frame beta chains. Entries that share a CDR3 protein sequence are merged under the most common genes and DNA. Present in this sample are 25,000 to 35,000 distinct CDR3 sequences, roughly 50% of which were seen just once. About an eighth of the sample is taken by the ten largest. There are a few counts of this clonotype. It lacks a known antigen. Base-call qualities are not available, and no considerably larger clone is one nucleotide away. The research as a whole found: The analysis included only four to six patients with esophageal squamous cell carcinoma, making the cohort small. Rather than arising solely from local clonal changes, post-treatment tumor-infiltrating lymphocytes appeared to come partly from peripheral T cells that migrated into the tumor. Paclitaxel-nedaplatin therapy caused immediate and substantial changes in clonotype frequency, and abundant clones were more likely to contract than to amplify. TCR diversity increased significantly in peripheral T cells after chemotherapy, but not in tumor-infiltrating lymphocytes.

The time point label, as the study defines it: before preoperative PTX-NDP chemotherapy. Before surgery, patients were given paclitaxel-nedaplatin as preoperative chemotherapy. The sequence derives from a human donor with esophageal squamous cell carcinoma. The donor label of this sample is uncertain. Specimen collection occurred from a patient given preoperative chemotherapy.

The sequenced DNA is TGTGCCAGCGGAAGACTAGCGGGAGGCTACGAGCAGTACTTC. This encodes CASGRLAGGYEQYF. Recombination joined TRBV12-3 or TRBV12-4 with TRBJ2-5; 13 bases in between match TRBD2. The DNA end favors TRBJ2-7, so the J call may be wrong. From cysteine to phenylalanine, the CDR3 is 14 amino acids long. This entry keeps only the CDR3 DNA: 42 bases, framed from base 1.